This TCR beta chain was sequenced for a study of T cells in localized non-small cell lung cancer. Concerning this clone itself: Its antigen remains unknown. Other DNA variants within this sample encode the same CDR3.

Study outcomes and limitations: Uninvolved adjacent lung showed the highest T cell clonality, exceeding tumor. Longer survival (overall) was linked to higher T cell density in blood.

Sequenced by immunoSEQ multiplex PCR; TCRdb stores in-frame clones only, minus some. The sample shows about 51,000 clones, around 81% of them seen only once. The material was peripheral blood mononuclear cells, obtained before any cancer treatment. The clonotype originates from a man aged 35-69 years with stage III lung adenocarcinoma.

CDR3 amino acids: CAWSVQGGQPQHF. The CDR3 nucleotides read TGTGCCTGGAGTGTACAGGGGGGACAGCCCCAGCATTTT. V usage is TRBV30 and J usage is TRBJ1-5; 8 bases are shared with TRBD1. This CDR3 comprises 13 residues. Germline loops: CDR1 GTSNPN, CDR2 SVGIG (reference sequence). Unmatched junction bases numbered 2, after V lost 0 bases and J lost 7 bases. Complete variable domain (other parts from reference TRBV30 and TRBJ1-5): SQTIHQWPATLVQPVGSPLSLECTVEGTSNPNLYWYRQAAGRGLQLLFYSVGIGQISSEVPQNLSASRPQDRQFILSSKKLLLSDSGFYLCAWSVQGGQPQHFGDGTRLSIL.